The rows below give T cell receptor beta chains drawn from one sample of a study of Ad26.COV2.S vaccination and SARS-CoV-2 variants. Libraries were prepared by immunoSEQ multiplex PCR; TCRdb keeps only in-frame clonotypes and omits some of them. The sample comprises roughly 680,000 clones, around 89% of which are singletons, and about 1.5% rests with the top ten. The sequencing used peripheral blood, collected in a trial of Ad26.COV2.S vaccine versus placebo. Receptor source: a person between 18 and 59 years old who received the Ad26.COV2.S COVID-19 vaccine or a placebo. The CDR3 runs from the conserved cysteine through the conserved F or W. A D gene is named only where the DNA matches it firmly. A row's size may be missing; if present it is once, few, many or a size class.

d_call: NA
j_call: TRBJ2-2
clone_size: once
v_call: TRBV6-2/TRBV6-3
cdr3_nt: TGTGCCAGCAGTCCATCCGGGACACCCCTAGTTGGGGAGCTGTTTTTT
cdr3_aa: CASSPSGTPLVGELFF

d_call: NA
j_call: TRBJ2-1
clone_size: NA
v_call: TRBV24-1
cdr3_nt: TGTGCCACCAGTGGGCCCTCTTCGGATGAGCAGTTCTTC
cdr3_aa: CATSGPSSDEQFF

d_call: TRBD1
j_call: TRBJ2-5
clone_size: NA
v_call: TRBV11-3
cdr3_nt: TGTGCCAGCAGCTTAGGCCGGGACAGGGGGCAAGAGACCCAGTACTTC
cdr3_aa: CASSLGRDRGQETQYF

d_call: NA
j_call: TRBJ2-7
clone_size: NA
v_call: TRBV27
cdr3_nt: TGTGCCAGCAGGAGACAGATTTCAGCCTACGAGCAGTACTTC
cdr3_aa: CASRRQISAYEQYF

d_call: TRBD1
j_call: TRBJ2-2
clone_size: NA
v_call: TRBV27
cdr3_nt: TGTGCCAGCAGTTATGGGGACAGGTTTACCGGGGAGCTGTTTTTT
cdr3_aa: CASSYGDRFTGELFF

d_call: NA
j_call: TRBJ2-5
clone_size: NA
v_call: TRBV5-4
cdr3_nt: TGTGCCAGCAGCCCCAGAGGCCTTCAAGAGACCCAGTACTTC
cdr3_aa: CASSPRGLQETQYF

d_call: TRBD2
j_call: TRBJ2-2
clone_size: NA
v_call: TRBV6-2/TRBV6-3
cdr3_nt: TGTGCCAGCAGTTACCGACTAGCGGGAGGGCACACCGGGGAGCTGTTTTTT
cdr3_aa: CASSYRLAGGHTGELFF

d_call: TRBD1
j_call: TRBJ1-1
clone_size: NA
v_call: TRBV7-8
cdr3_nt: TGTGCCAGCAGCTCAACAGGGGGGCAGAACACTGAAGCTTTCTTT
cdr3_aa: CASSSTGGQNTEAFF

d_call: NA
j_call: TRBJ2-7
clone_size: NA
v_call: TRBV24-1
cdr3_nt: TGTGCCACCAGTGATGGAGGCAGCTCCTACGAGCAGTACTTC
cdr3_aa: CATSDGGSSYEQYF

d_call: NA
j_call: TRBJ1-5
clone_size: NA
v_call: TRBV9
cdr3_nt: TGTGCCAGCAGCGTAGCGGGGGCGGGACAGCCCCAGCATTTT
cdr3_aa: CASSVAGAGQPQHF

d_call: NA
j_call: TRBJ2-7
clone_size: NA
v_call: TRBV24-1
cdr3_nt: TGTGCCACCAGTGATTTAGGCAGTTACGAGCAGTACTTC
cdr3_aa: CATSDLGSYEQYF

d_call: TRBD2
j_call: TRBJ2-7
clone_size: NA
v_call: TRBV14
cdr3_nt: TGTGCCAGCAGCCAAGCGAGCGGGGCCCTATACGAGCAGTACTTC
cdr3_aa: CASSQASGALYEQYF

d_call: NA
j_call: TRBJ2-5
clone_size: NA
v_call: TRBV19
cdr3_nt: TGTGCCAGTAGTATGAGGGGTGGGGGTATGGCCTCACAACAAGAGACCCAGTACTTC
cdr3_aa: CASSMRGGGMASQQETQYF

d_call: TRBD1
j_call: TRBJ1-1
clone_size: NA
v_call: TRBV9
cdr3_nt: TGTGCCAGCAGCCCTCGGGACAGACATCCGAACACTGAAGCTTTCTTT
cdr3_aa: CASSPRDRHPNTEAFF

d_call: TRBD2
j_call: TRBJ2-7
clone_size: NA
v_call: TRBV10-2
cdr3_nt: TGCGCCTGCAGGACTAGCGGGACGTACGAGCAGTACTTC
cdr3_aa: CACRTSGTYEQYF

d_call: NA
j_call: TRBJ2-3
clone_size: NA
v_call: TRBV6-5
cdr3_nt: TGTGCCAGCAGCTGGGACTCTCAAGTGGCAGATACGCAGTATTTT
cdr3_aa: CASSWDSQVADTQYF

d_call: NA
j_call: TRBJ1-2
clone_size: NA
v_call: TRBV7-9
cdr3_nt: TGTGCCAGCAGTCAAGGGGACTATGGCTACACCTTC
cdr3_aa: CASSQGDYGYTF